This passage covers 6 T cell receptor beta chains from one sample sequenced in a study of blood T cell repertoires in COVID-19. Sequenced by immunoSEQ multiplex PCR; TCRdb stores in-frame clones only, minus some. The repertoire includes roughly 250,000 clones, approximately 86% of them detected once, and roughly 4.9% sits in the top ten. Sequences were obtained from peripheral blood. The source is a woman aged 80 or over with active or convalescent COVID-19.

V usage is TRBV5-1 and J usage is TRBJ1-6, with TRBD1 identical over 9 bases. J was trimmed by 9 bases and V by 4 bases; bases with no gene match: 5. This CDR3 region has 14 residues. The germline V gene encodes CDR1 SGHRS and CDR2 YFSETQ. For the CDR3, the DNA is TGCGCCAGCAGCGAGGGACAGGGATCTTCACCCCTCCACTTT. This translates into CASSEGQGSSPLHF.

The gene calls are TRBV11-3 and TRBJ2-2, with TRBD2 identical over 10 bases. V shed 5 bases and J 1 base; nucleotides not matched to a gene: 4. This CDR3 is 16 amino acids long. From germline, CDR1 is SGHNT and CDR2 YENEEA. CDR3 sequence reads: CASSASSGRNTGELFF. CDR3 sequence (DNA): TGTGCCAGCAGCGCCTCTAGCGGGAGGAACACCGGGGAGCTGTTTTTT.

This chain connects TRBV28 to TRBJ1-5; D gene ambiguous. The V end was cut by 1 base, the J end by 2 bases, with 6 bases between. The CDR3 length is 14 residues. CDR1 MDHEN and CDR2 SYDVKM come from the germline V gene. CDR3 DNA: TGTGCCAGCAGTTTATCCGGGGGCAATCAGCCCCAGCATTTT. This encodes CASSLSGGNQPQHF.

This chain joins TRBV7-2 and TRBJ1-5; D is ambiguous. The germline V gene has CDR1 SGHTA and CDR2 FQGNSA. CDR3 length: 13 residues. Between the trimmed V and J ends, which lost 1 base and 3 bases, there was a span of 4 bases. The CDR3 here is CASSLGVNQPQHF. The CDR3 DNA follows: TGTGCCAGCAGCTTAGGCGTCAATCAGCCCCAGCATTTT.

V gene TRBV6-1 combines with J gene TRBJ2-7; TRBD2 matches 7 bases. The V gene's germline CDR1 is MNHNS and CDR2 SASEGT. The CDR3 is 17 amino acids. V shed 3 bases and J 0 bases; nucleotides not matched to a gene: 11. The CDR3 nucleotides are TGTGCCAGCAGTGATCCCCTTACTAGCGCGGGCTCCTACGAGCAGTACTTC. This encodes CASSDPLTSAGSYEQYF.

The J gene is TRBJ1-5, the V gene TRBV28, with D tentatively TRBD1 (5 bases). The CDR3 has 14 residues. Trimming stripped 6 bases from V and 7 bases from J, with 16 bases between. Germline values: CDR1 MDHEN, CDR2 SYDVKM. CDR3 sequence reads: CASRSRRGGQPQHF. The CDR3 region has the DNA TGTGCCAGCAGGTCGAGGAGGGGAGGACAGCCCCAGCATTTT.